The subject of this entry is one T cell receptor (beta chain). This entry comes from a study of cytomegalovirus exposure and HLA in healthy donors. PCR primers comprised 60 Vbeta and 13 Jbeta primers. The assay was immunoSEQ multiplex PCR, and TCRdb's table has in-frame clones only and misses some. The table includes 120,000 or so clones, roughly 85% detected once. The clonotype was recovered from a man in his late teens or twenties in good health and CMV-seropositive. The sequencing input was PBMCs.

Here the CDR3 DNA reads TGTGCCAGCAGCTCATTAGCGGGGGGCTTGTACAATGAGCAGTTCTTC. It encodes CASSSLAGGLYNEQFF. The chain couples TRBV7-6 to TRBJ2-1, with TRBD2 identical over 10 bases. Losses at the gene ends were 4 bases for V and 4 bases for J; bases not matched to a gene: 7. Germline values: CDR1 SGHVS, CDR2 FNYEAQ. CDR3 size: 16 residues.